The rows below give T cell receptor beta chains drawn from one sample of a study of radiotherapy plus CTLA-4 blockade in lung cancer. Repertoires were generated with immunoSEQ multiplex PCR, while TCRdb's copy carries only in-frame clones and drops some. The sample includes roughly 32,000 clones, about 81% of them seen just once. The sample here was peripheral blood, taken from a patient treated with radiotherapy plus ipilimumab. Receptors originate from a human donor with non-small cell lung cancer that progressed on radiotherapy plus ipilimumab. Both conserved end residues are part of each CDR3. The D gene is left open where the match is weak. Not all rows give a size; the values are once, few, many and, for expanded clones, a class.

V	D	J	size	DNA	CDR3
TRBV2	-	TRBJ2-1	-	TGTGCCAGACGATATCCCGGTAATGGCAATGAGCAGTTCTTC	CARRYPGNGNEQFF
TRBV7-2	-	TRBJ2-2	-	TGTGCCAGCAGCGCCTATACCGGGGAGCTGTTTTTT	CASSAYTGELFF
TRBV7-9	TRBD2	TRBJ2-3	-	TGTGCCAGCAGCTTGACTAGCGGGGGGGCAGATACGCAGTATTTT	CASSLTSGGADTQYF
TRBV29-1	TRBD1	TRBJ1-2	few	TGCAGCGTTGAGGCGGACAGGGCATCATATGGCTACACCTTC	CSVEADRASYGYTF
TRBV19	-	TRBJ2-3	-	TGTGCCAGTAGGCCCTCACACACAGATACGCAGTATTTT	CASRPSHTDTQYF
TRBV7-3	TRBD2	TRBJ2-3	once	TGTGCCAGCAGCTTAATGCGGGGGGGCGATATAGATACGCAGTATTTT	CASSLMRGGDIDTQYF
TRBV5-7	-	TRBJ2-1	few	TGTGCCAGCAGCTCGGGACAGCGGGTTCACGATGAGCAGTTCTTC	CASSSGQRVHDEQFF
TRBV5-1	TRBD1	TRBJ2-1	-	TGCGCCAGCAGCGTGGGACAGGGGGCCAACAATGAGCAGTTCTTC	CASSVGQGANNEQFF
TRBV7-6	-	TRBJ2-2	once	TGTGCCAGCAGATTGTTGGGGCTCGCCGGGGAGCTGTTTTTT	CASRLLGLAGELFF
TRBV18	-	TRBJ2-3	-	TGTGCCAGCTCGTCTATTAGGGAAGCGGGAGATACGCAGTATTTT	CASSSIREAGDTQYF
TRBV29-1	-	TRBJ2-1	-	TGCAGCGTTGTAGGAGGGGGGGGGCGTGGTGAGCAGTTCTTC	CSVVGGGGRGEQFF